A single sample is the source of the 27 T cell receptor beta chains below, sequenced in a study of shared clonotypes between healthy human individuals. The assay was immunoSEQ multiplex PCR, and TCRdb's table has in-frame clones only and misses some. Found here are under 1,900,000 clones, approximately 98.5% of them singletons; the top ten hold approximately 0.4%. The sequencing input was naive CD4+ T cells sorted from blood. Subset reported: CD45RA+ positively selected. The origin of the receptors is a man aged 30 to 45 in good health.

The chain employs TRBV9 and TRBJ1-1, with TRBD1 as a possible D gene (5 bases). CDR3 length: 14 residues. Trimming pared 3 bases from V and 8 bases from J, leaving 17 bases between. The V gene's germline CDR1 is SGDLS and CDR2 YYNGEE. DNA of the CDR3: TGTGCCAGCAGCGCAAGACAGACCTACCAAGAAGCTTTCTTT. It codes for CASSARQTYQEAFF.

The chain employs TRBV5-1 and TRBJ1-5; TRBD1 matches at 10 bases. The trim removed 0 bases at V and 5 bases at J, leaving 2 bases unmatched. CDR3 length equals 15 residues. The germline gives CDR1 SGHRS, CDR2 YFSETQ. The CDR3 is CASSLGDRGHQPQHF. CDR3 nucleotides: TGCGCCAGCAGCTTGGGGGACAGGGGACATCAGCCCCAGCATTTT. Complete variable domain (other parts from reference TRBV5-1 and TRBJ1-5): KAGVTQTPRYLIKTRGQQVTLSCSPISGHRSVSWYQQTPGQGLQFLFEYFSETQRNKGNFPGRFSGRQFSNSRSEMNVSTLELGDSALYLCASSLGDRGHQPQHFGDGTRLSIL.

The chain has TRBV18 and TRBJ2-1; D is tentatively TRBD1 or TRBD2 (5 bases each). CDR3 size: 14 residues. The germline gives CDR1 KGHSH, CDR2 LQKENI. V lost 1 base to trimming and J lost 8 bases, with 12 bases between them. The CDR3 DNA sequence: TGTGCCAGCTCACCACTCAGGGACGGGGATGAGCAGTTCTTC. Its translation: CASSPLRDGDEQFF.

The CDR3 protein is CSARTANLEAQYF. The CDR3 DNA is TGCAGCGCCCGGACAGCCAATCTCGAGGCCCAGTACTTC. The J gene is TRBJ2-5, the V gene TRBV29-1; TRBD1 is a possible D gene (6 bases). V was shortened by 7 bases and J by 9 bases, with 21 bases between the two germline ends. The length of the CDR3 is 13 residues. CDR1 SQVTM and CDR2 ANQGSEA come from the germline V gene.

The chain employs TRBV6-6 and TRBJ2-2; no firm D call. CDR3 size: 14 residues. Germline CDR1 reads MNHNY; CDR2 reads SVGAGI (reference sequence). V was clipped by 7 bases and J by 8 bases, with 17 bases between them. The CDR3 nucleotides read TGTGCCAGCACCCCTCGGGCAGCTTCTGGGGAGCTGTTTTTT. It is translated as CASTPRAASGELFF.

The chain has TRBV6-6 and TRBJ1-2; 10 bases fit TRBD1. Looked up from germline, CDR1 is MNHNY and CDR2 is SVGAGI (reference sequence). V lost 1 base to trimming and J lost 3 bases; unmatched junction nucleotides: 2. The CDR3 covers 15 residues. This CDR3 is CASSYLDRGDYGYTF. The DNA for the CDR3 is TGTGCCAGCAGTTACTTGGACAGGGGGGACTATGGCTACACCTTC.

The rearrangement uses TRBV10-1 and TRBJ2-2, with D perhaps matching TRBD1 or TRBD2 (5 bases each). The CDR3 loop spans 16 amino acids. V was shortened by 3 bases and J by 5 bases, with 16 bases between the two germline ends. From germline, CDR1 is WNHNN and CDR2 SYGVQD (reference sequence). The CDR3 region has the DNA TGCGCCAGCAGTGACCGGGACCAATACATAACCGGGGAGCTGTTTTTT. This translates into CASSDRDQYITGELFF.

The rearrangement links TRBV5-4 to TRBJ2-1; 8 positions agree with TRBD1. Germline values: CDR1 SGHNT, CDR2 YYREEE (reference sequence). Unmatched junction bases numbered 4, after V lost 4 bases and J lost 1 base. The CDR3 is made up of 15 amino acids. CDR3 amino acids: CASSPRGQSYNEQFF. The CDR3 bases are TGTGCCAGCAGCCCCAGGGGGCAATCCTACAATGAGCAGTTCTTC.

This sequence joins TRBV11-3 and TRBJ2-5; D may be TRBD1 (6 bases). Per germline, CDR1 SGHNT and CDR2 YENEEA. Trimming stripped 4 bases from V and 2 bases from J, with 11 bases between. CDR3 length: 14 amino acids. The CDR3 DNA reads TGTGCCAGCAGCTACGGACAGTCACAAGAGACCCAGTACTTC. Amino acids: CASSYGQSQETQYF.

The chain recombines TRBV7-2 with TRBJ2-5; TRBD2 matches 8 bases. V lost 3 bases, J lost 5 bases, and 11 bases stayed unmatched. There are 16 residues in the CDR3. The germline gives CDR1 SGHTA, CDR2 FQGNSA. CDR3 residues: CASSLGAGRARETQYF. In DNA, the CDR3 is TGTGCCAGCAGCTTGGGCGCCGGGAGGGCCAGGGAGACCCAGTACTTC.

The CDR3 sequence is CASSLQLMNTEAFF. The CDR3, as DNA: TGTGCCAGCAGCTTACAGTTAATGAACACTGAAGCTTTCTTT. The chain is built from TRBV7-2 and TRBJ1-1; D gene uncertain. Germline V gives CDR1 SGHTA, CDR2 FQGNSA. The V gene lost 2 bases and the J gene lost 0 bases, with 7 bases spanning the gap. CDR3 length: 14 residues.

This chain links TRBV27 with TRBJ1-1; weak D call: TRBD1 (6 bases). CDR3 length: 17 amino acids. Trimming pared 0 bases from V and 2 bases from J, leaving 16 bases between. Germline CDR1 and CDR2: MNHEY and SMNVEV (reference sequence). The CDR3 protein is CASSLSFWDKINTEAFF. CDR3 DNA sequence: TGTGCCAGCAGTTTATCATTTTGGGACAAGATCAACACTGAAGCTTTCTTT.

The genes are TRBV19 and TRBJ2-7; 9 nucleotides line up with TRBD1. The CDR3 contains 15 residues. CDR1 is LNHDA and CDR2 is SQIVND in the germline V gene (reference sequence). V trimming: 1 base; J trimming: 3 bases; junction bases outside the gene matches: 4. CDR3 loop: CASSIGTGVNYEQYF. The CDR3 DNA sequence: TGTGCCAGTAGTATAGGGACAGGGGTGAACTACGAGCAGTACTTC.

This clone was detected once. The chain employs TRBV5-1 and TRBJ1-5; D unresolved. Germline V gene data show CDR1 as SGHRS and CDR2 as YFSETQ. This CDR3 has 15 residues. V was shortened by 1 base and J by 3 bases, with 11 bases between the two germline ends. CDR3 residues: CASSLWGNYNQPQHF. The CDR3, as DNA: TGCGCCAGCAGCTTGTGGGGAAATTACAATCAGCCCCAGCATTTT. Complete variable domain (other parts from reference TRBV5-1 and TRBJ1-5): KAGVTQTPRYLIKTRGQQVTLSCSPISGHRSVSWYQQTPGQGLQFLFEYFSETQRNKGNFPGRFSGRQFSNSRSEMNVSTLELGDSALYLCASSLWGNYNQPQHFGDGTRLSIL.

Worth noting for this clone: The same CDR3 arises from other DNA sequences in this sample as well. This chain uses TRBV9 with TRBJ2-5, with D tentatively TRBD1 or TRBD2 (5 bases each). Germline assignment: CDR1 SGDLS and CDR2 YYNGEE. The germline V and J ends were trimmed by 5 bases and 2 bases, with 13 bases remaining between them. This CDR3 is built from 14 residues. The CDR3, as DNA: TGTGCCAGCAGTCCCGGGGCCTTACAAGAGACCCAGTACTTC. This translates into CASSPGALQETQYF.

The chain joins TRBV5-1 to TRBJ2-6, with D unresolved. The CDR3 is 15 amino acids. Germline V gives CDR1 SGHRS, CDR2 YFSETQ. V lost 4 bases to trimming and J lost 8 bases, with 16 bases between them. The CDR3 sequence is CASSHESSAPNVLTF. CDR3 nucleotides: TGCGCCAGCAGCCACGAGAGCTCCGCCCCCAACGTCCTGACTTTC.

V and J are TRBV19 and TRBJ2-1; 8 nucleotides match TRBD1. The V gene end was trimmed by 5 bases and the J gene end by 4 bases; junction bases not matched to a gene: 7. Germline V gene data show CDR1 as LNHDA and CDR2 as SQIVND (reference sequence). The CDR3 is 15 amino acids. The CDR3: CASSPRQGIYNEQFF. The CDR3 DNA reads TGTGCCAGTAGTCCGAGACAGGGGATATACAATGAGCAGTTCTTC.

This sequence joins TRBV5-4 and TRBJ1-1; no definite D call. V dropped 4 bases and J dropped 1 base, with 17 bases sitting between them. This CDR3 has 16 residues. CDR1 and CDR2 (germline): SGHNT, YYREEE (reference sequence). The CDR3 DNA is TGTGCCAGCAGCGTTGGGCGTCGGCAGGCGAACACTGAAGCTTTCTTT. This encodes CASSVGRRQANTEAFF.

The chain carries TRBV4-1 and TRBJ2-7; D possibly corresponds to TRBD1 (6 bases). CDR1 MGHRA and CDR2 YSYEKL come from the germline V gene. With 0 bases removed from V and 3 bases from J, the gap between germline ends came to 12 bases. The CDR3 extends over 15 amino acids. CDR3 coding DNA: TGCGCCAGCAGCCAAGATATACAGGGTTACTACGAGCAGTACTTC. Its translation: CASSQDIQGYYEQYF.

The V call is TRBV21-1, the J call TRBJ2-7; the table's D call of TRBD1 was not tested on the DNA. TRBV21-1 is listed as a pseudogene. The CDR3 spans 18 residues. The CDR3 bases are TGTGCCAGCAGCAAAGCTAATCGGGGACAGGTGCTGTCGGCCGAGCAGTACTTC. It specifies CASSKANRGQVLSAEQYF.

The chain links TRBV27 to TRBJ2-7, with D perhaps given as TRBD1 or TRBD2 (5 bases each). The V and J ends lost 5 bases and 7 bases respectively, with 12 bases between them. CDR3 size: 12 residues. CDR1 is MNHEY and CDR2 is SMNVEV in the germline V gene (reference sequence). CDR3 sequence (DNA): TGTGCCAGCAGTGCTTCGGGGCGAGAGCAGTACTTC. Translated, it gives CASSASGREQYF.

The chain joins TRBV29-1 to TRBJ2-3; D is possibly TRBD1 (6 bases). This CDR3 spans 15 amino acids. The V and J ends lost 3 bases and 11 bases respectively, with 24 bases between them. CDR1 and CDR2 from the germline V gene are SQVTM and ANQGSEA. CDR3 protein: CSVETRGPRLDGQYF. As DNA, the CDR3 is TGCAGCGTTGAGACCAGGGGCCCTCGACTCGACGGGCAGTATTTT.

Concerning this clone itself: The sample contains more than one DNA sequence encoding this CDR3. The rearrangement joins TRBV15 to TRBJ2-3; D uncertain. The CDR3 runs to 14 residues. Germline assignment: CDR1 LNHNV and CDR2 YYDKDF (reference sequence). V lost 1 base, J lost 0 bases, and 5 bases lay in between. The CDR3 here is CATSRGASTDTQYF. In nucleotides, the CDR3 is TGTGCCACCAGCAGAGGAGCTAGCACAGATACGCAGTATTTT.

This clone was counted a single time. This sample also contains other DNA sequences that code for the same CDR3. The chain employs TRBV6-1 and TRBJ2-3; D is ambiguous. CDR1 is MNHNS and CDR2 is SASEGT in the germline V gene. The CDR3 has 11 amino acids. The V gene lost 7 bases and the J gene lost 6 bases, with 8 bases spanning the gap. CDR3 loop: CASTSLDTQYF. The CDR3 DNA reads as TGTGCCAGCACCTCGTTGGATACGCAGTATTTT.

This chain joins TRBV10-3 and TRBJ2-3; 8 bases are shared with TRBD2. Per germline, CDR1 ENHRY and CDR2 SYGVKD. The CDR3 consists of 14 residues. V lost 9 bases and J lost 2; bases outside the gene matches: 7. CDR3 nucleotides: TGTGCCATTTCAACTAGCGGAATCACAGATACGCAGTATTTT. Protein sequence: CAISTSGITDTQYF.

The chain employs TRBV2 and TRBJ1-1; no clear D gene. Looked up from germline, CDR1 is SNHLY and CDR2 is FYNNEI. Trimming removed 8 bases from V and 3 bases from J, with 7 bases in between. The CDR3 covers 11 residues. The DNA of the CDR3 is TGTGCCAGCCCGGAGTACACTGAAGCTTTCTTT. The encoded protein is CASPEYTEAFF.

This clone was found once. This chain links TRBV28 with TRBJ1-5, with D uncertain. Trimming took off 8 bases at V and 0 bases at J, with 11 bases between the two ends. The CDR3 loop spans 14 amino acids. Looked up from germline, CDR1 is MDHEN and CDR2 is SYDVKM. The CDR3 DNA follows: TGTGCCAGCGTGGGGTCTTATAGCAATCAGCCCCAGCATTTT. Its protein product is CASVGSYSNQPQHF.